These 25 T cell receptor beta chains were all obtained from the same sample, sequenced in a study of T-cell reconstitution after alpha-beta-depleted transplantation in children. TCRbeta library construction was performed incorporating unique molecular identifiers. TCRdb fed the PCR reads into MiXCR, producing one record per CDR3 protein. The sample has about 200,000 distinct CDR3 sequences, roughly 6% seen once. The starting material was PBMCs, obtained before TCRalphabeta/CD19-depleted stem cell transplant. Source of these receptors: a girl less than two years old with combined immunodeficiency, due to receive a stem cell transplant.

This clonotype showed up many times. The chain carries TRBV12-3 or TRBV12-4 and TRBJ2-3; the D gene is possibly TRBD2 (5 bases). Trimming cost V 4 bases and J 1 base, with 9 bases left between them. The CDR3 has 14 residues. CDR3 sequence reads: CASSSTIRTDTQYF. CDR3 DNA: TGTGCCAGCAGTTCGACTATCCGCACAGATACGCAGTATTTT.

This clonotype came up many times. The rearrangement uses TRBV12-3 or TRBV12-4 and TRBJ2-1; 7 positions agree with TRBD2. J lost 7 bases, V lost 3 bases, and 9 bases had no gene match. This CDR3 is built from 15 residues. The CDR3 coding sequence is TGTGCCAGCAGTTTCGGGGTCAGGGAGGGAAATGAGCAGTTCTTC. Protein sequence: CASSFGVREGNEQFF.

Ten or more counts support this clonotype. The V call is TRBV5-1, the J call TRBJ2-3, with D perhaps being TRBD1 or TRBD2 (5 bases each). V was cut by 6 bases and J by 2 bases, with 13 bases left in between. The CDR3 runs to 14 residues. Germline V CDR1 and CDR2: SGHRS, YFSETQ. The CDR3 nucleotides read TGCGCCAGCATCGGGGACGAACACACAGATACGCAGTATTTT. This sequence encodes CASIGDEHTDTQYF.

This clonotype was picked up many times. CDR3 in DNA: TGTGCCAGCAGTTTATTATTGGATTCTTCTTACGAGCAGTACTTC. Protein sequence: CASSLLLDSSYEQYF. The chain combines TRBV12-3 or TRBV12-4 with TRBJ2-7; the D is unclear. This CDR3 region has 15 residues. V lost 2 bases and J lost 4, with 15 bases in between.

This clonotype showed up many times. This sequence joins TRBV7-3 and TRBJ2-7; TRBD1 agrees at 7 bases. The ends lost 5 bases at V and 0 bases at J; junction bases unmatched: 7. This CDR3 spans 15 amino acids. CDR1 is SGHTA and CDR2 is FQGTGA in the germline V gene. CDR3 sequence: CASSTTGQLSYEQYF. The CDR3 nucleotides are TGTGCCAGCAGCACCACGGGACAGCTCTCCTACGAGCAGTACTTC.

This clonotype was seen more than once but under ten times. V usage is TRBV7-9 and J usage is TRBJ2-1; tentative D call: TRBD2 (6 bases). The CDR3 sequence is 14 residues long. V shed 5 bases and J shed 10 bases, with 18 bases lying between them. CDR1 is SEHNR and CDR2 is FQNEAQ in the germline V gene (reference sequence). The CDR3 reads CASSPTGGVWEQFF. DNA of the CDR3: TGTGCCAGCAGCCCCACCGGAGGGGTGTGGGAGCAGTTCTTC. The full variable domain, in which reference TRBV7-9 and TRBJ2-1 provide the parts outside the CDR3, is DTGVSQNPRHKITKRGQNVTFRCDPISEHNRLYWYRQTLGQGPEFLTYFQNEAQLEKSRLLSDRFSAERPKGSFSTLEIQRTEQGDSAMYLCASSPTGGVWEQFFGPGTRLTVL.

In its sample, this clonotype was seen many times. The chain couples TRBV29-1 to TRBJ2-1, with D possibly being TRBD2 (6 bases). The CDR3 sequence is 13 residues long. The V and J ends lost 1 base and 6 bases respectively, with 10 bases between them. Germline V gene sequence: CDR1 SQVTM, CDR2 ANQGSEA. CDR3 nucleotides: TGCAGCGTTGAAGGTCTAGCGTTCAATGAGCAGTTCTTC. Its protein product is CSVEGLAFNEQFF.

This clonotype came up many times. This sequence joins TRBV7-2 and TRBJ1-5; possibly TRBD1 for D (5 bases). The CDR3 covers 13 residues. V was clipped by 5 bases and J by 7 bases, with 12 bases between them. Germline loops: CDR1 SGHTA, CDR2 FQGNSA. Written as DNA, the CDR3 is TGTGCCAGCAGCCTGGCGGGGGAGCAGCCCCAGCATTTT. It codes for CASSLAGEQPQHF.

Ten or more counts support this clonotype. The DNA for the CDR3 is TGTGCCAGCAGCTTTGTCTATTTTGGCACTGAAGCTTTCTTT. This codes for CASSFVYFGTEAFF. This chain connects TRBV7-9 to TRBJ1-1; no clear D. The V and J ends lost 3 bases and 4 bases respectively, with 12 bases between them. The germline V gene has CDR1 SEHNR and CDR2 FQNEAQ (reference sequence). This CDR3 spans 14 amino acids.

The table lists this clonotype with many counts. This sequence joins TRBV29-1 and TRBJ2-7; a possible D gene is TRBD1 (5 bases). Germline V gene lookup returns CDR1 SQVTM and CDR2 ANQGSEA. CDR3 size: 11 residues. CDR3 sequence reads: CSIQDSYEQYF. The CDR3 nucleotides read TGCAGTATACAGGACTCCTACGAGCAGTACTTC.

The V gene is TRBV12-5, the J gene TRBJ1-5; a possible D gene is TRBD1 (5 bases). This CDR3 region has 16 residues. CDR1 and CDR2 from the germline V gene are LGHNT and FRNRAP. V lost 4 bases, J lost 0 bases, and 13 bases lay in between. Written as DNA, the CDR3 is TGTGCTAGTGGTTCGGAGGTCAGGGCTAGCAATCAGCCCCAGCATTTT. It is translated as CASGSEVRASNQPQHF.

This clonotype was seen repeatedly, ten times or more. The CDR3: CASNTGGFAETQYF. CDR3 bases: TGTGCCAGCAACACAGGGGGCTTTGCAGAGACCCAGTACTTC. The rearrangement uses TRBV12-3 or TRBV12-4 and TRBJ2-5, with TRBD1 matching over 9 bases. The CDR3 contains 14 residues. V shed 7 bases, J shed 4 bases, and the junction held 7 bases outside the gene matches.

This clonotype has at least ten counts. The chain has TRBV4-3 and TRBJ2-3; 7 bases match TRBD1. This CDR3 is 16 amino acids long. V lost 4 bases to trimming and J lost 1 base; unmatched junction nucleotides: 8. Germline values: CDR1 LGHNA, CDR2 YSLEER. CDR3 in amino acids: CASSPLSGQGTDTQYF. The CDR3 bases are TGCGCCAGCAGCCCCTTATCCGGACAGGGCACAGATACGCAGTATTTT.

The genes are TRBV7-6 and TRBJ2-6; TRBD1 or TRBD2 may be the D gene (7 bases each). The CDR3 extends over 18 amino acids. With 5 bases removed from V and 4 bases from J, the gap between germline ends came to 21 bases. Per germline, CDR1 SGHVS and CDR2 FNYEAQ. The CDR3 DNA follows: TGTGCCAGCAGCCCCTCAGGGGGGGCCGTAGGAGGGGCCAACGTCCTGACTTTC. Its protein is CASSPSGGAVGGANVLTF.

This clonotype was counted at least ten times. Sequence at one end of the junction differs from germline and may be a read error. This rearrangement joins TRBV13 to TRBJ2-2, with D perhaps matching TRBD2 (5 bases). Germline assignment: CDR1 PRHDT and CDR2 FYEKMQ (reference sequence). The CDR3 extends over 14 amino acids. CDR3 protein: CASSIGRRTGELFF. CDR3 coding DNA: TGTGCCAGCAGCATAGGGAGAAGGACCGGGGAGCTGTTTTTT.

At least ten counts were recorded for this clonotype. The gene calls are TRBV4-3 and TRBJ1-1; D perhaps matches TRBD1 (6 bases). V lost 1 base, J lost 7 bases, and 16 bases lay in between. This CDR3 comprises 15 residues. The germline gives CDR1 LGHNA, CDR2 YSLEER. The CDR3 bases are TGCGCCAGCAGCCAAGGGACGGCGGGGGGCTATGAAGCTTTCTTT. It yields the protein CASSQGTAGGYEAFF.

This clonotype was detected many times. The V call is TRBV7-8, the J call TRBJ1-5; the D is unclear. Germline V gene lookup returns CDR1 SGHVS and CDR2 FQNEAQ. The CDR3 extends over 15 amino acids. V lost 1 base, J lost 2 bases, and 9 bases lay in between. The CDR3 is CASSLGLWGNQPQHF. The CDR3 DNA sequence: TGTGCCAGCAGCTTAGGACTTTGGGGCAATCAGCCCCAGCATTTT.

This clonotype was detected ten times or more. J is TRBJ1-1 and V is TRBV12-3 or TRBV12-4, with 9 bases matching TRBD1. The CDR3 spans 16 residues. V lost 2 bases to trimming and J lost 6 bases; unmatched junction nucleotides: 10. DNA for the CDR3: TGTGCCAGCAGTTTACGGGACAGGGAGAGGTGGGCTGAAGCTTTCTTT. It yields the protein CASSLRDRERWAEAFF.

This clonotype was detected many times. The rearrangement uses TRBV20-1 and TRBJ2-1, with D unresolved. Trimming left V 1 base short and J 5 bases short, with 12 bases between. CDR1 and CDR2 (germline): DFQATT, SNEGSKA (reference sequence). This CDR3 is 14 amino acids long. CDR3 sequence reads: CSARVLEDHNEQFF. DNA for the CDR3: TGCAGTGCTAGAGTTCTAGAGGACCACAATGAGCAGTTCTTC.

There are many counts of this clonotype. The genes are TRBV6-2 or TRBV6-3 and TRBJ2-7, with no clear D. The CDR3 totals 13 residues. V was trimmed by 0 bases and J by 3 bases, leaving 6 bases between them. Per germline, CDR1 MNHEY and CDR2 SVGEGT. This CDR3 is CASSYSVGYEQYF. DNA of the CDR3: TGTGCCAGCAGTTACTCGGTCGGCTACGAGCAGTACTTC.

The V and J genes are TRBV7-8 and TRBJ1-5; D gene unclear. CDR1 and CDR2 from the germline V gene are SGHVS and FQNEAQ. V shed 3 bases and J shed 2 bases, with 8 bases lying between them. The CDR3 runs 14 residues. Written as DNA, the CDR3 is TGTGCCAGCAGCTTGGCCATGGGCAATCAGCCCCAGCATTTT. Translated, it gives CASSLAMGNQPQHF.

There are many counts of this clonotype. The rearrangement uses TRBV28 and TRBJ2-6; D ambiguous. Between the trimmed V and J ends, which lost 3 bases and 0 bases, there was a span of 3 bases. The CDR3 consists of 14 residues. Germline-derived CDR1 and CDR2 are MDHEN and SYDVKM. The CDR3, as DNA: TGTGCCAGCAGTTTCGGCTCTGGGGCCAACGTCCTGACTTTC. As protein: CASSFGSGANVLTF.

This clonotype was found a few times. V is TRBV20-1 and J is TRBJ2-7; possible D gene TRBD2, 6 bases. CDR1 is DFQATT and CDR2 is SNEGSKA in the germline V gene (reference sequence). This CDR3 comprises 15 residues. Trimming stripped 5 bases from V and 4 bases from J, with 21 bases between. The DNA of the CDR3 is TGCAGTGCTGCCGATCGGCGGGGAGATGGATACGAGCAGTACTTC. The encoded protein is CSAADRRGDGYEQYF.

This clonotype was detected ten times or more. This chain uses TRBV28 with TRBJ2-7; the D is unclear. This CDR3 spans 17 amino acids. V was trimmed by 4 bases and J by 2 bases, leaving 21 bases between them. From germline, CDR1 is MDHEN and CDR2 SYDVKM. The CDR3 sequence: CASSSPLIDTIAYEQYF. The CDR3 DNA reads TGTGCCAGCAGTTCACCCTTGATAGATACGATCGCCTACGAGCAGTACTTC.

There are many counts of this clonotype. The chain is built from TRBV29-1 and TRBJ2-5; 8 bases align to TRBD1. Trimming cost V 5 bases and J 5 bases; bases outside gene matches: 4. CDR1 is SQVTM and CDR2 is ANQGSEA in the germline V gene. This CDR3 has 12 residues. The CDR3, as DNA: TGCAGCGTTACAGGGGGGAATGAGACCCAGTACTTC. Translated, it gives CSVTGGNETQYF.